This TCR beta chain was documented in a study of T cell clonotyping in hematopoietic cell transplantation. The CDR3 sequence is 15 residues long. Per the germline V gene, CDR1 is SNHLY and CDR2 is FYNNEI. Trimming cost V 6 bases and J 5 bases, with 20 bases left between them. Repertoires were generated with immunoSEQ multiplex PCR, while TCRdb's copy carries only in-frame clones and drops some. Found here are just over 4,000 clones, approximately 95% of them singletons; the top ten hold around 0.92%. The sample holds a few counts of this clone. Its target is not known. Study results and caveats: Pathologically expanded recipient clonotypes increased progressively from day 30 to day 180 as diversity fell.

The rearrangement joins TRBV2 to TRBJ2-7, with D tentatively TRBD2 (7 bases). The sequence derives from a male patient aged 45-60 years who had an allogeneic stem cell transplant from a related donor, so the T cells may come from the graft donor. Some clones in this sample may be carry-over from other donors' samples. Sample: PBMCs, taken 30 days after allogeneic stem cell transplant. The CDR3 region has the DNA TGTGCCAGCAGGCGGGGGCCCCAGGGGAACCACGAGCAGTACTTC. Residues: CASRRGPQGNHEQYF. The whole variable domain, filled in from reference TRBV2 and TRBJ2-7, reads EPEVTQTPSHQVTQMGQEVILRCVPISNHLYFYWYRQILGQKVEFLVSFYNNEISEKSEIFDDQFSVERPDGSNFTLKIRSTKLEDSAMYFCASRRGPQGNHEQYFGPGTRLTVT.